This T cell receptor beta chain stems from a study of vaccination effects on CD4 cells after COVID-19. Study details: It was two doses of either the BNT162b2 or mRNA-1273 vaccine that participants received. Broader study findings: Clonal contraction was marked in infection- and vaccine-induced clones late after vaccination.

Before sequencing took place, the ViraFEST assay used viral peptide pools to expand antigen-specific CD4+ T cells. Having been cultured for approximately ten days, the cells underwent CD4+ T cell isolation. Recipients of the vaccine had no prior SARS-CoV-2 infection and negative nucleocapsid antibodies. Culturing of about 2 million PBMC per well took place with about 9.4 IU/ml IL-2 and 9 to 10 ug/ml peptides. This clone has only a few counts. Antigen: not known. TCRdb keeps only in-frame clones here, not all; method: immunoSEQ multiplex PCR. The data show under 80,000 clones, roughly 74% seen once. The V end was cut by 8 bases, the J end by 1 base, with 14 bases between. CDR3 size: 15 residues. Germline V gene sequence: CDR1 MNHEY, CDR2 SVGAGI.

Source: CD4+ T cells from PBMCs cultured with HCoV-229E spike peptides, taken before COVID-19 vaccination. The V call is TRBV6-5, the J call TRBJ2-2; D may be TRBD2 (6 bases). This clonotype originated in a human donor who received a COVID-19 vaccine. The CDR3 nucleotides read TGTGCCAGCTTCAACGGGAGACAGAACACCGGGGAGCTGTTTTTT. Translating gives CASFNGRQNTGELFF.